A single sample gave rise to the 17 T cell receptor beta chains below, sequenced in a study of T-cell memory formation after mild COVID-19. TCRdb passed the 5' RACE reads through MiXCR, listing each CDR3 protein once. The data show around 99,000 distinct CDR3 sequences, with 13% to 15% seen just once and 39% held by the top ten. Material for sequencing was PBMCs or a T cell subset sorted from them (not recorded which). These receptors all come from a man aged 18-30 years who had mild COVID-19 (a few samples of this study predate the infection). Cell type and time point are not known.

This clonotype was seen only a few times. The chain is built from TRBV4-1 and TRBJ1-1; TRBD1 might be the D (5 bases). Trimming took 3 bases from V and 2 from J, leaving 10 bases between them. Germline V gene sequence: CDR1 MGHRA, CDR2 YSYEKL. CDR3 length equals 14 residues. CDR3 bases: TGCGCCAGCAGCCACCCCGACAGCAACACTGAAGCTTTCTTT. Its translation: CASSHPDSNTEAFF.

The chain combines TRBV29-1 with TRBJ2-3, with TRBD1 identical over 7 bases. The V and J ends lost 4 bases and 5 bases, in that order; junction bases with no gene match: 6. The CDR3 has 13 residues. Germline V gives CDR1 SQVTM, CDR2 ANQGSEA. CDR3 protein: CSVGGTVGDTQYF. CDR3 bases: TGCAGCGTTGGGGGGACAGTAGGAGATACGCAGTATTTT.

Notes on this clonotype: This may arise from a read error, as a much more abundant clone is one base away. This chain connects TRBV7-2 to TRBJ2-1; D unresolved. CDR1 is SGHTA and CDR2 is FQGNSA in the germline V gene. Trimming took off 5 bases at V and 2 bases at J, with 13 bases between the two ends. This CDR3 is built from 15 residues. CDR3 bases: TGTGCCAGCAGCACCTCGGGCCGGGCCTACAATGAGCAGTTCTTC. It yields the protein CASSTSGRAYNEQFF.

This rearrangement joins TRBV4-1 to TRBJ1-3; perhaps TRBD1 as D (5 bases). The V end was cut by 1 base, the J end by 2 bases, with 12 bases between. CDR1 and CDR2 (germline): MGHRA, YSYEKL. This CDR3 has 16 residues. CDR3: CASSQGPGQTGNTIYF. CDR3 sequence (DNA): TGCGCCAGCAGCCAAGGACCTGGACAAACTGGAAACACCATATATTTT.

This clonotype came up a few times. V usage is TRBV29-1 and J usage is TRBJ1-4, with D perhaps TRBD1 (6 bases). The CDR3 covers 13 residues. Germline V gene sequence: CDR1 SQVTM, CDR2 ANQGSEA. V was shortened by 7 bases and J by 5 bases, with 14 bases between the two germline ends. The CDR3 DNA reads TGCAGCGCAGGGGACGGACTAAATGAAAAACTGTTTTTT. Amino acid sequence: CSAGDGLNEKLFF.

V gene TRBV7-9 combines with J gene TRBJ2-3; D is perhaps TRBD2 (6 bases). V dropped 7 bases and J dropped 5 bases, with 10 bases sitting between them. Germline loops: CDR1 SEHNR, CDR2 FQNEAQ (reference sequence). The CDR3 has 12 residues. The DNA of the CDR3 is TGTGCCAGCACCGGGGGAATAGATACGCAGTATTTT. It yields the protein CASTGGIDTQYF.

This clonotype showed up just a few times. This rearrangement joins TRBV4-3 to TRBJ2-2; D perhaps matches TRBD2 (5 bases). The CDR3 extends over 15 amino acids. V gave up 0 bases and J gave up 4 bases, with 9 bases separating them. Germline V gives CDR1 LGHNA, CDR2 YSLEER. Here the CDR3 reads CASSQDPGSTGELFF. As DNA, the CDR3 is TGCGCCAGCAGCCAAGATCCGGGGAGCACCGGGGAGCTGTTTTTT.

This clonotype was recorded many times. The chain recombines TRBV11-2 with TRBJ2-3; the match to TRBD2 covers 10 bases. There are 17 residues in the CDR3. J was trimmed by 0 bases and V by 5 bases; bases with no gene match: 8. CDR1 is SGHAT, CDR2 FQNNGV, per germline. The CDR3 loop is CASSPVQAGGSTDTQYF. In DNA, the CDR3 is TGTGCCAGCAGCCCCGTGCAAGCGGGGGGGAGCACAGATACGCAGTATTTT.

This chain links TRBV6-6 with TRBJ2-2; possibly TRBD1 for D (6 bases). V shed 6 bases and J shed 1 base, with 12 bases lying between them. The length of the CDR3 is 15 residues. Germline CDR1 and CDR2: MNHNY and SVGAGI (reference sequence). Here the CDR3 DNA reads TGTGCCAGCAGACTACGGACAGAGAACACCGGGGAGCTGTTTTTT. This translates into CASRLRTENTGELFF.

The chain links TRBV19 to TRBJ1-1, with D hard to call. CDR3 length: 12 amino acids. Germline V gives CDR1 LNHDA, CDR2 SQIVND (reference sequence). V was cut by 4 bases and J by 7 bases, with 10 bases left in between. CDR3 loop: CASSTNVDEAFF. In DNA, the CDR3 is TGTGCCAGTAGTACAAACGTCGATGAAGCTTTCTTT.

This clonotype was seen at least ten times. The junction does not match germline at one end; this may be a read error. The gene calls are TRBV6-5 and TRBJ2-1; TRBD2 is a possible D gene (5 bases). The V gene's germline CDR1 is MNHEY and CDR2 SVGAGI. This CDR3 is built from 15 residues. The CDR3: CASSYSDKRVGGQVF. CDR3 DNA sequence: TGTGCCAGCAGTTACTCGGATAAAAGGGTTGGCGGGCAGGTCTTC.

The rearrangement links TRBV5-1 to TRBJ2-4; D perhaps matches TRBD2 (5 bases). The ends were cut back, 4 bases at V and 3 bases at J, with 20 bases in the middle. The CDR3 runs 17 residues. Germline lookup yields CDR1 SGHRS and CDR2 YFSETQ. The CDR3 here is CASSEPGVDWGKNIQYF. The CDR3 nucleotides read TGCGCCAGCAGCGAACCCGGGGTCGATTGGGGCAAAAACATTCAGTACTTC.

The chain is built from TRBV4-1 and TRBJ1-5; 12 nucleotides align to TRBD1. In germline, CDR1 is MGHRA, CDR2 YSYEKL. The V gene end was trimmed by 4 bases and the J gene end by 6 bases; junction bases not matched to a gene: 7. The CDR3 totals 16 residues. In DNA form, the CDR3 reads TGCGCCAGCAGCCGTACCGGGACAGGGGGCGGTCAGCCCCAGCATTTT. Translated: CASSRTGTGGGQPQHF.

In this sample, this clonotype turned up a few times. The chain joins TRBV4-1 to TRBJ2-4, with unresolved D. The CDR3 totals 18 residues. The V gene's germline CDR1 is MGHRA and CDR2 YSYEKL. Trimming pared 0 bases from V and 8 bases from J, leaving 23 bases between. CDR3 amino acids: CASSQESGSTRPRDIQYF. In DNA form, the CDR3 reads TGCGCCAGCAGCCAAGAATCAGGTTCTACTCGTCCACGGGACATTCAGTACTTC.

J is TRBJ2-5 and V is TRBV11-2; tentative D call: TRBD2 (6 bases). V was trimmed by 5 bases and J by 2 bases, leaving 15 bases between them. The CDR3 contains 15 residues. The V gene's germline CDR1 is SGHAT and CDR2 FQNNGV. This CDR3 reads CASSLVASAQETQYF. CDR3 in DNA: TGTGCCAGCAGCCTCGTGGCTAGCGCGCAAGAGACCCAGTACTTC.

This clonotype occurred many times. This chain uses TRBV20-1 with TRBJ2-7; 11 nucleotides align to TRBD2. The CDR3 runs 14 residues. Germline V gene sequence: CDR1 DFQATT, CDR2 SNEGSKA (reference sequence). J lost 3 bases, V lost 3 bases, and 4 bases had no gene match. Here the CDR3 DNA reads TGCAGTGCTAGTAGTCTAGCGGGGGGCTACGAGCAGTACTTC. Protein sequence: CSASSLAGGYEQYF.

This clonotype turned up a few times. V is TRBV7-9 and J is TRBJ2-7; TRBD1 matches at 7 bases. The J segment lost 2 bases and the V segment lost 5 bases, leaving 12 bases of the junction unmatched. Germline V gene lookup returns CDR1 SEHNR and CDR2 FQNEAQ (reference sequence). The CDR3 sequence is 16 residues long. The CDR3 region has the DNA TGTGCCAGCAGCCCTAAGCCGGGACAGCAAACCTACGAGCAGTACTTC. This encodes CASSPKPGQQTYEQYF.